The T cell receptor beta chain under discussion was sequenced for a study of cytomegalovirus exposure and HLA in healthy donors. General study results and limits: Approximately 17,000 TCR beta sequences were associated with HLA alleles at 0.05 false discovery rate in a later analysis. Later analysis demonstrated an association between a missense DCLRE1C variant and TCR beta V- and J-gene trimming. Listed as cytomegalovirus-associated were roughly 180 TCR beta chains.

Healthy individuals who donated bone marrow served as the donors. It was with 60 Vbeta and 13 Jbeta primers that the PCR ran. The assay was immunoSEQ multiplex PCR, and TCRdb's table has in-frame clones only and misses some. The sample lists roughly 120,000 clones; about two thirds were seen once. Details on this clone: Antigen unknown.

The origin of this receptor is a man aged 60 to 75 in good health and CMV-seropositive. Sequences were obtained from PBMCs.

The CDR3 coding sequence is TGTGCCAGCAGCTTGGGACCGTTGGGCGTCTCCTACGAGCAGTACTTC. It codes for CASSLGPLGVSYEQYF. The chain combines TRBV5-6 with TRBJ2-7; D is undetermined. The V end was cut by 0 bases, the J end by 0 bases, with 13 bases between. There are 16 residues in the CDR3. Germline V gene lookup returns CDR1 SGHDT and CDR2 YYEEEE.